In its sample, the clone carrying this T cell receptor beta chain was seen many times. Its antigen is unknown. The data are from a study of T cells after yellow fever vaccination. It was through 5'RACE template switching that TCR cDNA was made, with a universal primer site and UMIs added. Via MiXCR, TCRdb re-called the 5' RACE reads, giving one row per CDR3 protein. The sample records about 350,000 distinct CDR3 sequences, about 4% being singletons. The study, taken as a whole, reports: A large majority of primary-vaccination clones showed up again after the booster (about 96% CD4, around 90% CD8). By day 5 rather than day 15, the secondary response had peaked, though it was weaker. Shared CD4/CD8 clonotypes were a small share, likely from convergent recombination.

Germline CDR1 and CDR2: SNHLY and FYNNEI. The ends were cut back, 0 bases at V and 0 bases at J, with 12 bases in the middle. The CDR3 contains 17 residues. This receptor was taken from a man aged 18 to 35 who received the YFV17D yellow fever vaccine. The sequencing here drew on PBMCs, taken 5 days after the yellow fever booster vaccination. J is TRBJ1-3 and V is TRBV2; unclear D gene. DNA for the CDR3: TGTGCCAGCAGTGAAGCGCTCTTCCTACTCTCTGGAAACACCATATATTTT. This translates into CASSEALFLLSGNTIYF.